These 3 T cell receptor beta chains were sequenced from one sample in a study of blood T cell repertoires in COVID-19. The repertoire was sequenced with immunoSEQ multiplex PCR; TCRdb's copy has only in-frame clones and lacks some. Among hundreds of thousands of clones listed, 88% were seen once. The sample comprised PBMCs or T cells enriched from blood (not recorded which). The receptors were gathered from a woman aged 40 to 55 with acute COVID-19.

The chain has TRBV5-4 and TRBJ2-1; D possibly corresponds to TRBD2 (5 bases). The length of the CDR3 is 15 residues. With 2 bases removed from V and 6 bases from J, the gap between germline ends came to 15 bases. Germline lookup yields CDR1 SGHNT and CDR2 YYREEE (reference sequence). The CDR3 DNA reads as TGTGCCAGCAGCTTCTCATTAGGACTCGTCAATGAGCAGTTCTTC. Residues: CASSFSLGLVNEQFF.

The rearrangement uses TRBV19 and TRBJ1-2; unclear D gene. CDR3 size: 14 residues. In germline, CDR1 is LNHDA, CDR2 SQIVND (reference sequence). V was clipped by 10 bases and J by 4 bases, with 19 bases between them. CDR3 residues: CANRRGLDFYGYTF. CDR3 nucleotide sequence: TGTGCCAACCGACGAGGCCTGGATTTCTATGGCTACACCTTC.

This sequence joins TRBV12-3 or TRBV12-4 and TRBJ1-2; D is uncertain. V was pared by 6 bases and J by 8 bases, with 13 bases between. CDR3 length: 12 residues. The chain's CDR3 is CASRPHRKGYTF. The CDR3 DNA sequence: TGTGCCAGCAGACCCCACAGAAAGGGCTACACCTTC.